This T cell receptor (beta chain) was recovered during a study of cytomegalovirus exposure and HLA in healthy donors. Study-wide results and limits: The investigators catalogued 150 to 200 TCR beta chains as cytomegalovirus-associated. Information on immune exposure was restricted to one variable (CMV serostatus). For most subjects, TCR beta sequences were reported to predict HLA-A and HLA-B alleles with accuracy. In vitro checks showed that a few CMV-associated chains really do target CMV antigens.

In regard to this clone: Its matching antigen is unknown.

Primers for the PCR totalled 60 Vbeta and 13 Jbeta. Profiled with immunoSEQ multiplex PCR; TCRdb holds only in-frame clones, not every one. The sample includes roughly 100,000 clones, 83% of them seen just once. The germline gives CDR1 SGDLS, CDR2 YYNGEE. The CDR3 runs to 16 residues. Trimming cost V 4 bases and J 2 bases, with 17 bases left between them. The TCR comes from a man between 18 and 29 years old in good health and CMV-seronegative. Sequenced: PBMCs. This chain links TRBV9 with TRBJ2-3; D is perhaps TRBD2 (7 bases). CDR3 residues: CASSPGGGSTTDTQYF. In nucleotides, the CDR3 is TGTGCCAGCAGCCCTGGGGGCGGGAGCACCACAGATACGCAGTATTTT. Combining the CDR3 with reference TRBV9 and TRBJ2-3 gives the whole variable domain DSGVTQTPKHLITATGQRVTLRCSPRSGDLSVYWYQQSLDQGLQFLIQYYNGEERAKGNILERFSAQQFPDLHSELNLSSLELGDSALYFCASSPGGGSTTDTQYFGPGTRLTVL.